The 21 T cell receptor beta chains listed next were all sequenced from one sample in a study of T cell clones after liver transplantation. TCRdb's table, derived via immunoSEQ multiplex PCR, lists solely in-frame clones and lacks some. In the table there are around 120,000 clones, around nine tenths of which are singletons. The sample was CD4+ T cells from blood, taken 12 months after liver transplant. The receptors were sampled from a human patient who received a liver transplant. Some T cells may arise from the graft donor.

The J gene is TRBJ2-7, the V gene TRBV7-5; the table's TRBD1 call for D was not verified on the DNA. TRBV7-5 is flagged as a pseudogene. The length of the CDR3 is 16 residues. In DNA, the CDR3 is TGTGCCAGAAGCCTCTCCCGGGACAGGGTTAGGTACGAGCAGTACTTC. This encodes CARSLSRDRVRYEQYF.

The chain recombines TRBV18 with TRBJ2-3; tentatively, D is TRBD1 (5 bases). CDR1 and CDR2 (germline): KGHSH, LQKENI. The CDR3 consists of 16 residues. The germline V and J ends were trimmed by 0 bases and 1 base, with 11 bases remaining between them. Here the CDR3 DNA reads TGTGCCAGCTCACCACCAAACAGGCGAGGCACAGATACGCAGTATTTT. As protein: CASSPPNRRGTDTQYF.

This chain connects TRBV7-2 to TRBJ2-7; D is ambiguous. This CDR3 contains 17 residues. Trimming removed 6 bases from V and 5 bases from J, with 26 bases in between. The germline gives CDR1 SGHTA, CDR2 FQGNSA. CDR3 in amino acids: CASSFDVVGRIAHEQYF. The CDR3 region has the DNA TGTGCCAGCAGTTTCGACGTGGTTGGTAGGATCGCCCACGAGCAGTACTTC. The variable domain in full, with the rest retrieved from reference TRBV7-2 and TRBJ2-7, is GAGVSQSPSNKVTEKGKDVELRCDPISGHTALYWYRQSLGQGLEFLIYFQGNSAPDKSGLPSDRFSAERTGGSVSTLTIQRTQQEDSAVYLCASSFDVVGRIAHEQYFGPGTRLTVT.

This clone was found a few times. The CDR3 coding sequence is TGCAGCGTTGTGGGGGACAGACAAAGCTCCTACGAGCAGTACTTC. Translation gives CSVVGDRQSSYEQYF. The chain carries TRBV29-1 and TRBJ2-7, with 7 bases aligning to TRBD1. There are 15 residues in the CDR3. V lost 4 bases to trimming and J lost 0 bases; unmatched junction nucleotides: 9. Looked up from germline, CDR1 is SQVTM and CDR2 is ANQGSEA.

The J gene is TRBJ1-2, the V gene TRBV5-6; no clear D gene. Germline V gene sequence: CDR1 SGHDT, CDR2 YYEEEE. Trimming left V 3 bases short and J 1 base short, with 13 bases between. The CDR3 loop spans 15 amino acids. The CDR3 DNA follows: TGTGCCAGCAGCTCATCTAGGCCACATAACTATGGCTACACCTTC. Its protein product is CASSSSRPHNYGYTF.

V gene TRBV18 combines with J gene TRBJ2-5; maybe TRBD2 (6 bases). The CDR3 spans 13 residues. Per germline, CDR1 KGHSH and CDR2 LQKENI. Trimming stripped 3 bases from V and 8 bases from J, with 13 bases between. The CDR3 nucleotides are TGTGCCAGCTCACCCCGGAGGGTTGAAACCCAGTACTTC. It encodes CASSPRRVETQYF.

CDR3 sequence (DNA): TGCGCCAGCAGCTTGCAGGCAGATAACTATGGCTACACCTTC. Translated, it gives CASSLQADNYGYTF. The chain couples TRBV5-1 to TRBJ1-2; unclear D gene. The CDR3 length is 14 residues. CDR1 SGHRS and CDR2 YFSETQ come from the germline V gene. V was trimmed by 1 base and J by 1 base, leaving 8 bases between them.

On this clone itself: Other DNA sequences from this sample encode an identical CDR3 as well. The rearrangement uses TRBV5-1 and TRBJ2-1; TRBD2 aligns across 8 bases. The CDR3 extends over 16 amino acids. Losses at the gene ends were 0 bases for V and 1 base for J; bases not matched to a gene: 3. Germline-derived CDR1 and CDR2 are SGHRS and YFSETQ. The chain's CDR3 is CASSLAGGPSYNEQFF. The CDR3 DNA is TGCGCCAGCAGCTTGGCGGGAGGGCCTTCCTACAATGAGCAGTTCTTC.

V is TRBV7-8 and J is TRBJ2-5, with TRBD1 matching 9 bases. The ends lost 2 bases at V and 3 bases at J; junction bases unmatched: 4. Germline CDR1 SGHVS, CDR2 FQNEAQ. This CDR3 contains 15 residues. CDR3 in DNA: TGTGCCAGCAGCTTATTCGGGACAGGGAAAGAGACCCAGTACTTC. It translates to CASSLFGTGKETQYF.

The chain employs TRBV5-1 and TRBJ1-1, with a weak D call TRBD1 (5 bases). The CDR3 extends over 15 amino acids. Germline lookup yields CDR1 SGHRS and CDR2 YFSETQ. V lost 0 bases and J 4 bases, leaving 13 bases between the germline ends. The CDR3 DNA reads TGCGCCAGCAGCTTGGTGGGGACTTGGGGCACTGAAGCTTTCTTT. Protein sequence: CASSLVGTWGTEAFF.

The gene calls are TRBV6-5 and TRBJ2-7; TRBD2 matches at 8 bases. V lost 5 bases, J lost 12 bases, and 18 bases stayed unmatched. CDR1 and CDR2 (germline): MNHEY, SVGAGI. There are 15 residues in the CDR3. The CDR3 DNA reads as TGTGCCAGCAGTCACGGGGTAGCGGGATTCTTTGTGGGGTACTTC. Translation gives CASSHGVAGFFVGYF.

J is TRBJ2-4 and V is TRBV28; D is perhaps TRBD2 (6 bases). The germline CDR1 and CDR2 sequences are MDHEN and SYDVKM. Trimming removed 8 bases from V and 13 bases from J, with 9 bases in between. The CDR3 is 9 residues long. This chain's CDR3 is CASGTPQYF. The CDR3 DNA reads TGTGCCAGCGGGACTCCACAGTACTTC.

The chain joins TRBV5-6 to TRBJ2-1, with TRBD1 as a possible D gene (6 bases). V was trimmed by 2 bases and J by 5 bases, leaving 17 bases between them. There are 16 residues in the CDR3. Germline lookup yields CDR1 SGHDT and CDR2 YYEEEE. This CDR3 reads CASSFTGLGPHNEQFF. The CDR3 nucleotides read TGTGCCAGCAGCTTTACAGGGTTAGGGCCCCACAATGAGCAGTTCTTC.

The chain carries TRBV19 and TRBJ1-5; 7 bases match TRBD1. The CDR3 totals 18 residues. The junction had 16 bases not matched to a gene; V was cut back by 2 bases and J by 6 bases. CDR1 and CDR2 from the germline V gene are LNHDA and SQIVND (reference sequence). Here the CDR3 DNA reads TGTGCCAGTAGTATAACGACGGGACAGTTTAGTACGGTTCAGCCCCAGCATTTT. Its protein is CASSITTGQFSTVQPQHF. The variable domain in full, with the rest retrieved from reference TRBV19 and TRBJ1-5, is DGGITQSPKYLFRKEGQNVTLSCEQNLNHDAMYWYRQDPGQGLRLIYYSQIVNDFQKGDIAEGYSVSREKKESFPLTVTSAQKNPTAFYLCASSITTGQFSTVQPQHFGDGTRLSIL.

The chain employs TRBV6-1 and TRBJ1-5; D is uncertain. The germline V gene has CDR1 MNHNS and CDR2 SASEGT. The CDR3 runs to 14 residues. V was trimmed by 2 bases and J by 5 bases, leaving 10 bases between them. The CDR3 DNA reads TGTGCCAGCAGTGAAAGATCGGCCGATCAGCCCCAGCATTTT. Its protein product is CASSERSADQPQHF.

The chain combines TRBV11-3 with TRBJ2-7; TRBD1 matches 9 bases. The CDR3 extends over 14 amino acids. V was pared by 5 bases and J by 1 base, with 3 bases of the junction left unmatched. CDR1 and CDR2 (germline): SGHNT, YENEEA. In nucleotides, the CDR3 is TGTGCCAGCAGCCCCGACAGGGGGTCCTACGAGCAGTACTTC. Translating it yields CASSPDRGSYEQYF.

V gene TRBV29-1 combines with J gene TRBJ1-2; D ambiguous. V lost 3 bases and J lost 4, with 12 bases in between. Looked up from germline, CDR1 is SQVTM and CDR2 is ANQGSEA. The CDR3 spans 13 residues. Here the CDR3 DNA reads TGCAGCGTTGATTCACCGGACGCCTATGGCTACACCTTC. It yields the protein CSVDSPDAYGYTF.

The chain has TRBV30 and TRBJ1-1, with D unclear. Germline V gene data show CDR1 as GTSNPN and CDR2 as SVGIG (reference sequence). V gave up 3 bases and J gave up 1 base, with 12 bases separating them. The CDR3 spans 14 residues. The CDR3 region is CAWRALLGNTEAFF. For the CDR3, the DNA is TGTGCCTGGAGGGCCCTACTCGGGAACACTGAAGCTTTCTTT.

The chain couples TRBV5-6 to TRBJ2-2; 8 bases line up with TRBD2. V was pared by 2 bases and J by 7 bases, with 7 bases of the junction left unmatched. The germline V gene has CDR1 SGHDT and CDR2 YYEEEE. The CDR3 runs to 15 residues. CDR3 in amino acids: CASSLWTSFGGELFF. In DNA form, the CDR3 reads TGTGCCAGCAGCTTATGGACTAGCTTTGGCGGGGAGCTGTTTTTT.

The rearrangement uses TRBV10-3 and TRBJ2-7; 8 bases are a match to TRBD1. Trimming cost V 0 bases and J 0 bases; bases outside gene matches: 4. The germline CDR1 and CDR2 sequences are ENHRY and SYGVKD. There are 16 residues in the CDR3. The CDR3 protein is CAISESIGQGSYEQYF. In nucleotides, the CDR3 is TGTGCCATCAGTGAGTCTATCGGACAGGGCTCCTACGAGCAGTACTTC.

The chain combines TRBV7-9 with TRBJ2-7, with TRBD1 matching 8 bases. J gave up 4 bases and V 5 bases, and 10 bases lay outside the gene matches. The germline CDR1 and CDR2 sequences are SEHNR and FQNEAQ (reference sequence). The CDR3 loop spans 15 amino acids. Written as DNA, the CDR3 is TGTGCCAGCAGCACGCGGACAGGGAATTTGTACGAGCAGTACTTC. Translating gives CASSTRTGNLYEQYF.